This TCR beta chain was found in a study of blood T cell repertoires in COVID-19. Overall study context: From T cells, B-cell-depleted T cells, or PBMCs came the material, which was cDNA or gDNA.

This clone was observed a single time. Sequencing was performed with immunoSEQ multiplex PCR; in TCRdb, only in-frame clones are kept and a portion is missing. The data show 80,000 to 100,000 clones, 70% to 85% seen once. The CDR3 is 15 residues long. CDR1 and CDR2 (germline): SGDLS, YYNGEE. Trimming took 4 bases from V and 8 from J; bases not matched to a gene: 13. The V call is TRBV9, the J call TRBJ1-2; 8 nucleotides agree with TRBD1. This clonotype was sampled from a man between 65 and 85 years old with active or convalescent COVID-19. The specimen sequenced was peripheral blood. The CDR3: CASSTRQGSREGYTF. Written as DNA, the CDR3 is TGTGCCAGCAGCACGAGACAGGGGTCACGGGAAGGCTACACCTTC.